This entry lists 20 T cell receptor beta chains sequenced from one sample in a study of T cell repertoires in urothelial bladder cancer. Some clones are missing from TCRdb's copy, which holds only in-frame ones; the method was immunoSEQ multiplex PCR. The table has 6,800 or so clones, about two thirds seen once. The sample comprised tumor-infiltrating cells from bladder cancer. These receptors originate from a human donor with urothelial carcinoma.

In this sample, this clone turned up a few times. This chain uses TRBV7-8 with TRBJ1-4; weak D call: TRBD1 (5 bases). The V gene's germline CDR1 is SGHVS and CDR2 FQNEAQ. Trimming removed 5 bases at V and 0 bases at J, with 13 bases between. The CDR3 is 16 amino acids. This CDR3 reads CASSRGEGSTNEKLFF. In DNA, the CDR3 is TGTGCCAGCAGCCGGGGGGAAGGCTCAACTAATGAAAAACTGTTTTTT.

This clone was seen a handful of times. The J gene is TRBJ2-2, the V gene TRBV29-1; unclear D gene. V dropped 4 bases and J dropped 3 bases, with 9 bases sitting between them. The CDR3 sequence is 13 residues long. In germline, CDR1 is SQVTM, CDR2 ANQGSEA. The CDR3: CSVADRYTGELFF. The CDR3, as DNA: TGCAGCGTTGCCGACCGGTACACCGGGGAGCTGTTTTTT.

The V and J genes are TRBV14 and TRBJ2-5, with D perhaps matching TRBD1 (6 bases). CDR3 length: 13 amino acids. Germline CDR1 is SGHDN and CDR2 is FVKESK. Trimming took 5 bases from V and 2 from J, leaving 9 bases between them. CDR3: CASSRTAQETQYF. CDR3 nucleotide sequence: TGTGCCAGCAGCAGGACAGCTCAAGAGACCCAGTACTTC.

The V call is TRBV6-5, the J call TRBJ2-2, with D possibly being TRBD2 (5 bases). The length of the CDR3 is 16 residues. CDR1 and CDR2 (germline): MNHEY, SVGAGI. V lost 4 bases and J lost 0, with 12 bases in between. CDR3 sequence reads: CASSFAGIANTGELFF. CDR3 nucleotides: TGTGCCAGCAGTTTCGCCGGGATCGCGAACACCGGGGAGCTGTTTTTT.

The V call is TRBV29-1, the J call TRBJ1-2; 10 bases fit TRBD1. Germline V gene data show CDR1 as SQVTM and CDR2 as ANQGSEA. J lost 4 bases, V lost 6 bases, and 2 bases had no gene match. This CDR3 has 12 amino acids. The CDR3 protein is CSVWTGGYGYTF. In DNA form, the CDR3 reads TGCAGCGTGTGGACAGGGGGCTATGGCTACACCTTC.

A few counts support this clone. This chain uses TRBV28 with TRBJ2-7, with TRBD2 identical over 8 bases. This CDR3 is 15 amino acids long. V lost 8 bases to trimming and J lost 1 base; unmatched junction nucleotides: 10. Germline values: CDR1 MDHEN, CDR2 SYDVKM. CDR3: CASRTGGGNSYEQYF. The DNA of the CDR3 is TGTGCCAGCCGAACCGGCGGGGGGAATTCCTACGAGCAGTACTTC.

The chain combines TRBV6-5 with TRBJ2-7, with D uncertain. This CDR3 spans 13 amino acids. The germline V and J ends were trimmed by 7 bases and 3 bases, with 13 bases remaining between them. Germline V gene data show CDR1 as MNHEY and CDR2 as SVGAGI. The CDR3, as DNA: TGTGCCAGCAATCTAGGCGGAGACTACGAGCAGTACTTC. Translating it yields CASNLGGDYEQYF.

The rearrangement joins TRBV5-5 to TRBJ1-2; perhaps TRBD1 as D (5 bases). V shed 3 bases and J shed 7 bases, with 10 bases lying between them. Germline V CDR1 and CDR2: SGHKS, YYEKEE (reference sequence). There are 12 residues in the CDR3. The CDR3 is CASSWGDFGYTF. In nucleotides, the CDR3 is TGTGCCAGCAGCTGGGGGGATTTTGGCTACACCTTC.

This chain uses TRBV2 with TRBJ2-7; TRBD1 aligns across 8 bases. The CDR3 is 14 amino acids. V lost 7 bases and J lost 3; bases outside the gene matches: 8. Germline loops: CDR1 SNHLY, CDR2 FYNNEI. The CDR3 DNA follows: TGTGCCAGCACCCGGACAGGGATAGTCTACGAGCAGTACTTC. Its protein product is CASTRTGIVYEQYF. Supplemented by reference TRBV2 and TRBJ2-7, the full variable domain reads EPEVTQTPSHQVTQMGQEVILRCVPISNHLYFYWYRQILGQKVEFLVSFYNNEISEKSEIFDDQFSVERPDGSNFTLKIRSTKLEDSAMYFCASTRTGIVYEQYFGPGTRLTVT.

V usage is TRBV28 and J usage is TRBJ1-4, with D hard to call. This CDR3 is built from 14 residues. Germline loops: CDR1 MDHEN, CDR2 SYDVKM. V lost 4 bases and J 9 bases, leaving 15 bases between the germline ends. In DNA form, the CDR3 reads TGTGCCAGCAGTTCGGCCTCTCCGGGGAAAAAACTGTTTTTT. Translating gives CASSSASPGKKLFF.

The V call is TRBV7-9, the J call TRBJ2-1; 10 bases are a match to TRBD2. The trim removed 3 bases at V and 11 bases at J, leaving 10 bases unmatched. There are 15 residues in the CDR3. In germline, CDR1 is SEHNR, CDR2 FQNEAQ (reference sequence). Here the CDR3 DNA reads TGTGCCAGCAGCTTGGCTAGCGGGGGCCTAGACCAGCAGTTCTTC. The encoded protein is CASSLASGGLDQQFF.

The chain couples TRBV6-5 to TRBJ1-4; 7 bases are a match to TRBD1. Trimming removed 6 bases from V and 4 bases from J; junction bases left unmatched: 5. This CDR3 contains 14 residues. Germline lookup yields CDR1 MNHEY and CDR2 SVGAGI. CDR3 loop: CASSRQGRNEKLFF. In DNA, the CDR3 is TGTGCCAGCAGCCGACAGGGCCGTAATGAAAAACTGTTTTTT.

The rearrangement uses TRBV30 and TRBJ2-7, with D tentatively TRBD1 or TRBD2 (6 bases each). The V end was cut by 3 bases, the J end by 6 bases, with 12 bases between. The germline gives CDR1 GTSNPN, CDR2 SVGIG (reference sequence). The CDR3 consists of 12 residues. CDR3 residues: CAWRFSGAEQYF. The CDR3 nucleotides are TGTGCCTGGAGGTTTTCGGGGGCCGAGCAGTACTTC.

This chain links TRBV7-2 with TRBJ2-4, with D hard to call. CDR3 length: 15 residues. CDR1 and CDR2 from the germline V gene are SGHTA and FQGNSA. The V end lost 4 bases, the J end lost 0 bases, and 10 bases lay between the germline ends. The CDR3 sequence: CASSSNSLAKNIQYF. The DNA for the CDR3 is TGTGCCAGCAGCTCCAATTCTCTAGCCAAAAACATTCAGTACTTC.

This rearrangement joins TRBV29-1 to TRBJ2-5, with 8 nucleotides matching TRBD1. J was trimmed by 5 bases and V by 4 bases; bases with no gene match: 3. The CDR3 is 12 residues long. Germline V gives CDR1 SQVTM, CDR2 ANQGSEA. CDR3 region: CSVGGQAETQYF. CDR3 coding DNA: TGCAGCGTTGGGGGACAGGCGGAGACCCAGTACTTC.

This chain uses TRBV30 with TRBJ2-1, with D perhaps matching TRBD1 or TRBD2 (5 bases each). The CDR3 has 14 amino acids. V lost 3 bases, J lost 5 bases, and 14 bases lay in between. Germline assignment: CDR1 GTSNPN and CDR2 SVGIG (reference sequence). CDR3 DNA: TGTGCCTGGAGCCCAGGGACGATACACAATGAGCAGTTCTTC. Translation: CAWSPGTIHNEQFF.

The chain couples TRBV27 to TRBJ2-3; D gene uncertain. Germline CDR1 MNHEY, CDR2 SMNVEV (reference sequence). The CDR3 has 17 residues. Trimming cost V 7 bases and J 6 bases, with 26 bases left between them. CDR3 sequence (DNA): TGTGCCAGCATGGGTTCGATTAGTTTCTCAAAGAAGGATACGCAGTATTTT. Its translation is CASMGSISFSKKDTQYF.

The chain carries TRBV25-1 and TRBJ2-2, with D possibly being TRBD1 or TRBD2 (5 bases each). The CDR3 consists of 12 residues. Per the germline V gene, CDR1 is MGHDK and CDR2 is SYGVNS. Trimming pared 3 bases from V and 11 bases from J, leaving 10 bases between. The CDR3 DNA sequence: TGTGCCAGCAGTGAGGGGCGGACTGAGCTGTTTTTT. Translating gives CASSEGRTELFF.

The chain carries TRBV5-6 and TRBJ2-3; the D gene is possibly TRBD2 (6 bases). CDR3 length: 16 amino acids. Germline V gene sequence: CDR1 SGHDT, CDR2 YYEEEE. Deletions cut 4 bases from V and 4 bases from J, with 19 bases between. CDR3 region: CASSPLGGNAPDTQYF. DNA for the CDR3: TGTGCCAGCAGCCCCCTTGGGGGGAATGCCCCAGATACGCAGTATTTT. Supplemented by reference TRBV5-6 and TRBJ2-3, the full variable domain reads DAGVTQSPTHLIKTRGQQVTLRCSPKSGHDTVSWYQQALGQGPQFIFQYYEEEERQRGNFPDRFSGHQFPNYSSELNVNALLLGDSALYLCASSPLGGNAPDTQYFGPGTRLTVL.

J is TRBJ2-3 and V is TRBV9; the match to TRBD2 covers 7 bases. Per germline, CDR1 SGDLS and CDR2 YYNGEE. The CDR3 runs 16 residues. The J segment lost 2 bases and the V segment lost 3 bases, leaving 9 bases of the junction unmatched. CDR3 bases: TGTGCCAGCAGCGGAGGTAACGGGGGGAACACAGATACGCAGTATTTT. This codes for CASSGGNGGNTDTQYF.